Each of the 17 T cell receptor beta chains below was sequenced from the same sample in a study of shared clonotypes between healthy human individuals. Terminally differentiated effector memory CD45RA+ cells were excluded by CCR7 positive selection of CD45RO-negative cells. Data came from immunoSEQ multiplex PCR; TCRdb stores just in-frame clones and leaves some out. Counted here are over 2 million clones, about 95% occurring once; the ten biggest clones make up roughly 1.1%. The sequenced material came from naive CD8+ T cells sorted from blood. These receptor sequences come from a man between 18 and 29 years old in good health.

The DNA for the CDR3 is TGCGCCAGCAGCCACACGGCCCACACCCAAGAGACCCAGTACTTC. Its protein product is CASSHTAHTQETQYF. The chain recombines TRBV4-1 with TRBJ2-5; no definite D call. CDR1 is MGHRA and CDR2 is YSYEKL in the germline V gene. V was pared by 3 bases and J by 1 base, with 12 bases between. CDR3 length equals 15 residues.

The rearrangement joins TRBV6-6 to TRBJ2-7, with D perhaps matching TRBD2 (5 bases). Germline CDR1 and CDR2: MNHNY and SVGAGI (reference sequence). This CDR3 has 14 amino acids. Deletions cut 2 bases from V and 4 bases from J, with 12 bases between. The DNA for the CDR3 is TGTGCCAGCAGTTACCGCCTAGAGGGTTACGAGCAGTACTTC. Its translation is CASSYRLEGYEQYF.

The rearrangement links TRBV27 to TRBJ2-3; D might be TRBD1 or TRBD2, each matching 5 bases. Germline V CDR1 and CDR2: MNHEY, SMNVEV (reference sequence). The CDR3 is 15 residues long. The V gene lost 4 bases and the J gene lost 0 bases, with 11 bases spanning the gap. The CDR3 region has the DNA TGTGCCAGCAGTTCTGCCGGGGCTAGCACAGATACGCAGTATTTT. Amino acids: CASSSAGASTDTQYF.

J is TRBJ2-7 and V is TRBV6-5, with TRBD2 as a possible D gene (6 bases). The CDR3 sequence is 15 residues long. V lost 6 bases and J lost 1, with 16 bases in between. The V gene's germline CDR1 is MNHEY and CDR2 SVGAGI. The CDR3: CASSPMASVSYEQYF. For the CDR3, the DNA is TGTGCCAGCAGCCCGATGGCTAGCGTATCCTACGAGCAGTACTTC.

With respect to this clone: The sample contains more than one DNA sequence encoding this CDR3. The V and J genes are TRBV9 and TRBJ2-7, with 10 bases that match TRBD2. Germline V lookup: CDR1 SGDLS, CDR2 YYNGEE. V shed 0 bases, J shed 4 bases, and the junction held 4 bases outside the gene matches. The CDR3 has 15 amino acids. CDR3 residues: CASSVASGGGYEQYF. DNA for the CDR3: TGTGCCAGCAGCGTAGCCAGCGGGGGGGGATACGAGCAGTACTTC. Supplemented by reference TRBV9 and TRBJ2-7, the full variable domain reads DSGVTQTPKHLITATGQRVTLRCSPRSGDLSVYWYQQSLDQGLQFLIQYYNGEERAKGNILERFSAQQFPDLHSELNLSSLELGDSALYFCASSVASGGGYEQYFGPGTRLTVT.

The V call is TRBV19, the J call TRBJ1-4; D not resolved. Trimming shortened V by 0 bases and J by 4 bases, and 15 bases separated the two germline ends. CDR1 and CDR2 from the germline V gene are LNHDA and SQIVND (reference sequence). This CDR3 is built from 17 residues. The CDR3 DNA sequence: TGTGCCAGTAGTATAGATCGGTTGGGCAGGAATAATGAAAAACTGTTTTTT. This translates into CASSIDRLGRNNEKLFF. Drawing the rest from reference TRBV19 and TRBJ1-4, the complete variable domain is DGGITQSPKYLFRKEGQNVTLSCEQNLNHDAMYWYRQDPGQGLRLIYYSQIVNDFQKGDIAEGYSVSREKKESFPLTVTSAQKNPTAFYLCASSIDRLGRNNEKLFFGSGTQLSVL.

V usage is TRBV7-9 and J usage is TRBJ2-3; 9 nucleotides align to TRBD1. Germline V gene lookup returns CDR1 SEHNR and CDR2 FQNEAQ (reference sequence). The junction had 9 bases not matched to a gene; V was cut back by 5 bases and J by 3 bases. CDR3 size: 16 residues. The CDR3 is CASSPGTGGATDTQYF. CDR3 DNA: TGTGCCAGCAGCCCAGGTACAGGGGGCGCGACAGATACGCAGTATTTT. Full variable domain (outside the CDR3, taken from reference TRBV7-9 and TRBJ2-3): DTGVSQNPRHKITKRGQNVTFRCDPISEHNRLYWYRQTLGQGPEFLTYFQNEAQLEKSRLLSDRFSAERPKGSFSTLEIQRTEQGDSAMYLCASSPGTGGATDTQYFGPGTRLTVL.

The chain joins TRBV30 to TRBJ2-3; D unclear. The ends were cut back, 0 bases at V and 4 bases at J, with 8 bases in the middle. Germline V gene lookup returns CDR1 GTSNPN and CDR2 SVGIG (reference sequence). The CDR3 runs 13 residues. CDR3 coding DNA: TGTGCCTGGAGTGTTCTCTCTCCAGATACGCAGTATTTT. It yields the protein CAWSVLSPDTQYF.

The chain combines TRBV6-5 with TRBJ2-2; weak D call: TRBD2 (5 bases). Germline assignment: CDR1 MNHEY and CDR2 SVGAGI. With 10 bases removed from V and 4 bases from J, the gap between germline ends came to 13 bases. The CDR3 extends over 13 amino acids. CDR3 protein: CATRTGATGELFF. CDR3 nucleotides: TGTGCCACCAGGACTGGTGCCACCGGGGAGCTGTTTTTT.

V usage is TRBV6-5 and J usage is TRBJ2-2; D ambiguous. CDR1 MNHEY and CDR2 SVGAGI come from the germline V gene. The CDR3 extends over 14 amino acids. Trimming removed 3 bases at V and 2 bases at J, with 7 bases between. CDR3 sequence reads: CASSYYRNTGELFF. The CDR3 DNA is TGTGCCAGCAGTTATTACAGAAACACCGGGGAGCTGTTTTTT.

The chain links TRBV28 to TRBJ2-7; D is undetermined. The germline gives CDR1 MDHEN, CDR2 SYDVKM. Trimming stripped 5 bases from V and 3 bases from J, with 8 bases between. The length of the CDR3 is 12 residues. The CDR3 is CASSTTGYEQYF. The CDR3 DNA reads TGTGCCAGCAGTACAACCGGCTACGAGCAGTACTTC. The full variable domain, with the rest looked up from reference TRBV28 and TRBJ2-7, is DVKVTQSSRYLVKRTGEKVFLECVQDMDHENMFWYRQDPGLGLRLIYFSYDVKMKEKGDIPEGYSVSREKKERFSLILESASTNQTSMYLCASSTTGYEQYFGPGTRLTVT.

The chain has TRBV28 and TRBJ2-3; unclear D gene. CDR3 size: 12 residues. The germline gives CDR1 MDHEN, CDR2 SYDVKM. Trimming stripped 1 base from V and 3 bases from J, with 2 bases between. The CDR3 nucleotides are TGTGCCAGCAGTTTATTGACAGATACGCAGTATTTT. This translates into CASSLLTDTQYF.

The V call is TRBV10-3, the J call TRBJ2-2; a possible D gene is TRBD1 (5 bases). The CDR3 length is 19 residues. V shed 0 bases and J shed 5 bases, with 22 bases lying between them. Germline V CDR1 and CDR2: ENHRY, SYGVKD. The CDR3 region has the DNA TGTGCCATCAGTGAGTCTGCCGCAGGGTCGAACCTATGGACCGGGGAGCTGTTTTTT. It encodes CAISESAAGSNLWTGELFF.

This chain links TRBV15 with TRBJ1-1; 8 nucleotides agree with TRBD1. With 6 bases clipped from V and 0 bases from J, the junction kept 6 bases outside the gene matches. CDR1 and CDR2 (germline): LNHNV, YYDKDF (reference sequence). The CDR3 loop spans 15 amino acids. CDR3 amino acids: CATSTRTGLNTEAFF. CDR3 nucleotides: TGTGCCACCAGTACCCGGACAGGGCTGAACACTGAAGCTTTCTTT.

This clone has a single count. CDR3 nucleotide sequence: TGCAGCGTTGAAGCTAATGGCTACACCTTC. The encoded protein is CSVEANGYTF. The gene calls are TRBV29-1 and TRBJ1-2; the D is unclear. The V and J ends lost 1 base and 6 bases respectively, with 3 bases between them. CDR1 SQVTM and CDR2 ANQGSEA come from the germline V gene. The CDR3 has 10 residues.

V is TRBV15 and J is TRBJ2-6, with D hard to call. Germline CDR1 is LNHNV and CDR2 is YYDKDF (reference sequence). The V gene lost 0 bases and the J gene lost 0 bases, with 9 bases spanning the gap. This CDR3 contains 17 residues. The CDR3 DNA is TGTGCCACCAGCAGAGATGGCAGAAGCTCTGGGGCCAACGTCCTGACTTTC. Its protein is CATSRDGRSSGANVLTF.

A note on this clone: This same CDR3 is encoded by further DNA sequences in the sample. The gene calls are TRBV27 and TRBJ1-2; D uncertain. The CDR3 covers 13 residues. Trimming cost V 3 bases and J 2 bases, with 7 bases left between them. Germline-derived CDR1 and CDR2 are MNHEY and SMNVEV (reference sequence). Here the CDR3 DNA reads TGTGCCAGCAGTTTGGTCGGGAACTATGGCTACACCTTC. Amino acids: CASSLVGNYGYTF.